This T cell receptor (beta chain) was sequenced for a study of lymphopenia after photon versus proton radiotherapy. About this clone: This CDR3 is also generated by other DNA sequences in the sample.

Here immunoSEQ multiplex PCR was the method, and the copy in TCRdb shows in-frame clones only, minus some. The sample consists of 70,000 or so clones, 80% to 95% of them appearing once. This receptor was identified in a woman aged 40 to 49 with cholangiocarcinoma. The source was peripheral blood, collected from a patient treated with photon-based radiotherapy.

CDR3 DNA: TGTGCCTGGAGCCTGGGGTACGAGCAGTACTTC. Residues: CAWSLGYEQYF. The V and J genes are TRBV30 and TRBJ2-7; D is uncertain. V was shortened by 3 bases and J by 4 bases, with 7 bases between the two germline ends. CDR1 is GTSNPN and CDR2 is SVGIG in the germline V gene (reference sequence). The CDR3 has 11 amino acids.